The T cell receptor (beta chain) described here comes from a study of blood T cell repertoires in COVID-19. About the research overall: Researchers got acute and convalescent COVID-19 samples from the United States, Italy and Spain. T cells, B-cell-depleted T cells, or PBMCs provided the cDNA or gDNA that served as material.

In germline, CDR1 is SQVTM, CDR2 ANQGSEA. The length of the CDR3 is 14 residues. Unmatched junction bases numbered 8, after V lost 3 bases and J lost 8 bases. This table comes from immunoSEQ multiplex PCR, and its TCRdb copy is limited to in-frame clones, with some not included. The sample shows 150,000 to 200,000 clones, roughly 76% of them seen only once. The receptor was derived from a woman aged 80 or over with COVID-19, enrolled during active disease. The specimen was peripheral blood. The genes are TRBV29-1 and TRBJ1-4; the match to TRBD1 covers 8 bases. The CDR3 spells CSVDMAGGAEKLFF. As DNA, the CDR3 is TGCAGCGTTGACATGGCAGGGGGCGCGGAAAAACTGTTTTTT.